What follows are 4 T cell receptor beta chains derived from one specimen sequenced in a study of cytomegalovirus exposure and HLA in healthy donors. Vbeta (60) and Jbeta (13) primers were used in the PCR. TCRdb's table, derived via immunoSEQ multiplex PCR, lists solely in-frame clones and lacks some. The sample includes 40,000 to 60,000 clones, around 70% of them seen just once. The sequencing sample was made of PBMCs. These receptors were collected from a woman aged 45-60 years in good health and CMV-seronegative.

The chain links TRBV7-9 to TRBJ2-1; TRBD2 is a possible D gene (6 bases). V was trimmed by 1 base and J by 6 bases, leaving 13 bases between them. The CDR3 has 15 residues. CDR1 and CDR2 from the germline V gene are SEHNR and FQNEAQ (reference sequence). The CDR3, as DNA: TGTGCCAGCAGCTTAGGGGGGACCGGGGGCAATGAGCAGTTCTTC. Amino acid sequence: CASSLGGTGGNEQFF.

The chain employs TRBV28 and TRBJ1-1; tentative D call: TRBD1 (6 bases). V lost 5 bases, J lost 1 base, and 17 bases lay in between. CDR1 is MDHEN and CDR2 is SYDVKM in the germline V gene. This CDR3 has 16 residues. CDR3 nucleotides: TGTGCCAGCAGTCCGAGGTGGGGGCGCGGGAACACTGAAGCTTTCTTT. The encoded protein is CASSPRWGRGNTEAFF.

The V gene is TRBV5-4, the J gene TRBJ1-6; 9 bases align to TRBD1. The germline V gene encodes CDR1 SGHNT and CDR2 YYREEE (reference sequence). The CDR3 is 15 residues long. Unmatched junction bases numbered 10, after V lost 6 bases and J lost 9 bases. The DNA for the CDR3 is TGTGCCAGCACCACACCCGGGACAGGGATTTCACCCCTCCACTTT. As protein: CASTTPGTGISPLHF.

V is TRBV10-3 and J is TRBJ2-7, with D possibly being TRBD1 (6 bases). Germline assignment: CDR1 ENHRY and CDR2 SYGVKD. Trimming removed 5 bases from V and 5 bases from J, with 16 bases in between. This CDR3 contains 14 residues. The CDR3 DNA reads as TGTGCCATCAGTTCCCCGGACAGAGCGGACGAGCAGTACTTC. Its translation is CAISSPDRADEQYF.